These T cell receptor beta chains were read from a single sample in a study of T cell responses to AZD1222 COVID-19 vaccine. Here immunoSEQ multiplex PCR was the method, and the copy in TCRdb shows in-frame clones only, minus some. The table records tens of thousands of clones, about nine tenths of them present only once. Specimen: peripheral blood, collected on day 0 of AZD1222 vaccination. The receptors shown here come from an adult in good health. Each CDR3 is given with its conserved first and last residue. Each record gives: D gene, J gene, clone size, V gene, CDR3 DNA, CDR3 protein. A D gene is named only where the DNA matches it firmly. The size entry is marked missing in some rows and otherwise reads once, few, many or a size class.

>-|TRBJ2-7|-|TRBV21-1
TGTGCCAGCAGCATTCCTCGACCCCCGGGACAGGGAGTCTACGAGCAGTACTTC
CASSIPRPPGQGVYEQYF
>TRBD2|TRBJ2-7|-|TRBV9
TGTGCCAGCAGCCCCGGACTAGCGGCCTACGAGCAGTACTTC
CASSPGLAAYEQYF
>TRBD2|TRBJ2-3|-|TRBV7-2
TGTGCCAGCAGCTTAGCCCCCAGCGGGGGGAAGACAGATACGCAGTATTTT
CASSLAPSGGKTDTQYF
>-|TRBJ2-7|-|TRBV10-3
TGTGCCATCAGTGAGTCGATATGCGGGGGCCGGAACGAGCAGTACTTC
CAISESICGGRNEQYF
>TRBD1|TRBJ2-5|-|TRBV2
TGTGCCAGCAGAAACGACAGGGAAGAGACCCAGTACTTC
CASRNDREETQYF
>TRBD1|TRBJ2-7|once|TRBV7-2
TGTGCCAGCAGCTTGGGACAGGGCGGCTACGAGCAGTACTTC
CASSLGQGGYEQYF
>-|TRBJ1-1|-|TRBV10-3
TGTGCCATCAGGGACGGGGCCAGGAACACTGAAGCTTTCTTT
CAIRDGARNTEAFF
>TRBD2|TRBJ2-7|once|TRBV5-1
TGCGCCAGCAGCTTGTCTGGACTAGCTTCCGCCGAGCAGTACTTC
CASSLSGLASAEQYF
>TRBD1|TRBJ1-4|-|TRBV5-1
TGCGCCAGCAGCTCAACAGGGGGCACTAATGAAAAACTGTTTTTT
CASSSTGGTNEKLFF
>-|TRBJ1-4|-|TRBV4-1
TGCGCCAGCAGCCCGTCTCAGGTCGGGGCGGAAAAACTGTTTTTT
CASSPSQVGAEKLFF
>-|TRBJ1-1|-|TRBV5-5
TGTGCCAGCAGCTCGGCGGGCCGGATGAACACTGAAGCTTTCTTT
CASSSAGRMNTEAFF
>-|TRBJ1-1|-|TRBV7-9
TGTGCCAGCAGCAACGCAGGGGAAGCTTTCTTT
CASSNAGEAFF
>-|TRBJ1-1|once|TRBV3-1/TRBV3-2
TGTGCCAGCAGCCAAGATCGAGTGGGGATGAACACTGAAGCTTTCTTT
CASSQDRVGMNTEAFF
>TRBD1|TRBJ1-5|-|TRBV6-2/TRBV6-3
TGTGCCAGCAGTTACCTGGTGACAGGGGGTCTTCTTAGCAATCAGCCCCAGCATTTT
CASSYLVTGGLLSNQPQHF
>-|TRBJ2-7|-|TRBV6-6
TGTGCCAGCAGTTACGAGTATGAGGGGCGGTACGAGCAGTACTTC
CASSYEYEGRYEQYF
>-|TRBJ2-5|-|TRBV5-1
TGCGCCAGCAGCTTGGTGTGGGGTCAAGAGACCCAGTACTTC
CASSLVWGQETQYF
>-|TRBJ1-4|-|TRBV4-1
TGCGCCAGCAGCGAGGGGGGATCAAATGAAAAACTGTTTTTT
CASSEGGSNEKLFF
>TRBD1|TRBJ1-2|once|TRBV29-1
TGCAGCGCCCACGTTGACAGGGGCGATGACTATGGCTACACCTTC
CSAHVDRGDDYGYTF
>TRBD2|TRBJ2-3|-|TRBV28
TGTGCCAGCACAAGCGTCGGGAGGGACACAGATACGCAGTATTTT
CASTSVGRDTDTQYF
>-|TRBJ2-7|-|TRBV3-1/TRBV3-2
TGTGCCAGCAGCCAAGACGGCGCTTCCTACGAGCAGTACTTC
CASSQDGASYEQYF
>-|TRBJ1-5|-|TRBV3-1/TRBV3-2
TGTGCCAGCAGCCAAGGCTTTATGGGAAATCAGCCCCAGCATTTT
CASSQGFMGNQPQHF
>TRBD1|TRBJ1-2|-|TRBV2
TGTGCCAGCTACCGGACAGGGTTTGTTGGCTACACCTTC
CASYRTGFVGYTF
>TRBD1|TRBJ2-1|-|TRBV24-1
TGTGCCACCAGTGATTTTGGACAGGGATCCTACAATGAGCAGTTCTTC
CATSDFGQGSYNEQFF
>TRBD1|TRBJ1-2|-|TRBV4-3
TGCGCCAGCAGCCAAGAGGTGACAGGGCGGGATGGCTACACCTTC
CASSQEVTGRDGYTF
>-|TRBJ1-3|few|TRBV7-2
TGTGCCAGCAGCCAGGGCCCCTCTGGAAACACCATATATTTT
CASSQGPSGNTIYF